These 4 T cell receptor beta chains were all obtained from the same sample, sequenced in a study of T cell repertoires in ileal Crohn's disease. As for time point: inflamed ileum from the surgical specimen. Sequenced by immunoSEQ multiplex PCR; TCRdb stores in-frame clones only, minus some. The sample carries about 5,500 clones, 60% to 80% recorded once. The sequenced sample consisted of ileal tissue. These receptors were taken from an adult with Crohn's disease.

The chain employs TRBV28 and TRBJ1-2; TRBD1 aligns across 8 bases. The CDR3 length is 13 residues. The trim removed 6 bases at V and 5 bases at J, leaving 5 bases unmatched. Germline CDR1 reads MDHEN; CDR2 reads SYDVKM. CDR3 nucleotide sequence: TGTGCCAGCAGGGGAGACAGGGGTTATGGCTACACCTTC. Its translation is CASRGDRGYGYTF.

V usage is TRBV11-2 and J usage is TRBJ1-2, with D possibly being TRBD1 (5 bases). Per germline, CDR1 SGHAT and CDR2 FQNNGV. The CDR3 covers 16 residues. Trimming pared 1 base from V and 1 base from J, leaving 13 bases between. The DNA of the CDR3 is TGTGCCAGCAGCTTAGGTACCGGGACGGGTAACTATGGCTACACCTTC. Protein: CASSLGTGTGNYGYTF. The entire variable domain, with the rest obtained from reference TRBV11-2 and TRBJ1-2, is as follows: EAGVAQSPRYKIIEKRQSVAFWCNPISGHATLYWYQQILGQGPKLLIQFQNNGVVDDSQLPKDRFSAERLKGVDSTLKIQPAKLEDSAVYLCASSLGTGTGNYGYTFGSGTRLTVV.

A single count supports this clone. The CDR3 sequence: CASQSTVSYEQYF. CDR3 DNA: TGTGCCAGTCAATCGACAGTCTCCTACGAGCAGTACTTC. The chain carries TRBV19 and TRBJ2-7; D perhaps matches TRBD1 (5 bases). Trimming stripped 8 bases from V and 0 bases from J, with 11 bases between. Germline CDR1 and CDR2: LNHDA and SQIVND (reference sequence). This CDR3 comprises 13 residues.

This sequence joins TRBV7-8 and TRBJ1-5, with a possible D match to TRBD1 (6 bases). The V gene's germline CDR1 is SGHVS and CDR2 FQNEAQ. The CDR3 is made up of 16 amino acids. The ends were cut back, 1 base at V and 3 bases at J, with 13 bases in the middle. The CDR3 DNA is TGTGCCAGCAGCTTAGAGGGAGGGGGGTTCAATCAGCCCCAGCATTTT. This sequence encodes CASSLEGGGFNQPQHF. The whole variable domain, filled in from reference TRBV7-8 and TRBJ1-5, reads GAGVSQSPRYKVAKRGQDVALRCDPISGHVSLFWYQQALGQGPEFLTYFQNEAQLDKSGLPSDRFFAERPEGSVSTLKIQRTQQEDSAVYLCASSLEGGGFNQPQHFGDGTRLSIL.